One and the same sample provided the 31 T cell receptor beta chains below, sequenced in a study of shared clonotypes between healthy human individuals. The method was immunoSEQ multiplex PCR; TCRdb's version includes in-frame clones alone and lacks a portion of them. The sample holds about 1,500,000 clones, around 95% seen once. The sequenced sample consisted of naive CD4+ T cells sorted from blood. Subset specified: CD45RA+ positively selected. The origin of the receptors is a man younger than 40 in good health.

This clone was recorded only once. This chain uses TRBV28 with TRBJ2-7, with TRBD2 matching over 10 bases. Losses at the gene ends were 2 bases for V and 6 bases for J; bases not matched to a gene: 22. CDR1 is MDHEN, CDR2 SYDVKM, per germline. This CDR3 comprises 20 residues. CDR3 residues: CASSLQLRLAGDLARIEQYF. CDR3 sequence (DNA): TGTGCCAGCAGTTTACAACTCCGTCTAGCGGGAGATCTAGCGCGGATCGAGCAGTACTTC.

This sequence joins TRBV2 and TRBJ2-5; 8 bases match TRBD2. The V gene end was trimmed by 8 bases and the J gene end by 2 bases; junction bases not matched to a gene: 7. Germline CDR1 SNHLY, CDR2 FYNNEI. CDR3 length: 14 amino acids. CDR3 coding DNA: TGTGCCAGCGGGAGCGGGAGTCGGCAAGAGACCCAGTACTTC. Translated: CASGSGSRQETQYF.

Here the CDR3 reads CASSVLNNEQFF. CDR3 in DNA: TGCGCCAGCAGTGTGCTGAACAATGAGCAGTTCTTC. The chain uses TRBV10-2 and TRBJ2-1; D call uncertain. Trimming stripped 4 bases from V and 5 bases from J, with 6 bases between. CDR1 is WSHSY, CDR2 SAAADI, per germline. This CDR3 contains 12 residues.

V gene TRBV10-3 combines with J gene TRBJ2-2; TRBD2 matches at 7 bases. Germline CDR1 and CDR2: ENHRY and SYGVKD. J gave up 3 bases and V 2 bases, and 3 bases lay outside the gene matches. CDR3 length: 15 amino acids. CDR3 sequence: CAISEERDYTGELFF. DNA for the CDR3: TGTGCCATCAGTGAGGAGCGGGATTACACCGGGGAGCTGTTTTTT.

The chain has TRBV21-1 and TRBJ1-2. TRBV21-1 is deemed a pseudogene. This CDR3 comprises 13 residues. CDR3 in amino acids: CASSISAFYGYTF. CDR3 coding DNA: TGTGCCAGCAGCATCTCAGCATTCTATGGCTACACCTTC.

The J gene is TRBJ2-7, the V gene TRBV5-6; D might be TRBD1 or TRBD2, each matching 5 bases. This CDR3 is 13 amino acids long. Trimming stripped 1 base from V and 5 bases from J, with 10 bases between. CDR1 is SGHDT, CDR2 YYEEEE, per germline. In nucleotides, the CDR3 is TGTGCCAGCAGCTTGTGGGACGGCAACGAGCAGTACTTC. Translation: CASSLWDGNEQYF.

Details on this clone: Within the sample, other DNA sequences also encode this same CDR3. The chain joins TRBV15 to TRBJ1-2; D not certain. V was trimmed by 0 bases and J by 8 bases, leaving 7 bases between them. This CDR3 is 12 amino acids long. Germline loops: CDR1 LNHNV, CDR2 YYDKDF (reference sequence). The CDR3 protein is CATSRDREGYTF. The CDR3 bases are TGTGCCACCAGCAGAGATCGGGAGGGCTACACCTTC.

The J gene is TRBJ2-7, the V gene TRBV7-2; 7 bases are shared with TRBD2. Germline V gives CDR1 SGHTA, CDR2 FQGNSA. This CDR3 spans 14 amino acids. V trimming: 5 bases; J trimming: 1 base; junction bases outside the gene matches: 5. The CDR3 region is CASSGPLASYEQYF. Written as DNA, the CDR3 is TGTGCCAGCAGCGGCCCACTAGCGTCCTACGAGCAGTACTTC. The full variable domain, rest sourced from reference TRBV7-2 and TRBJ2-7, is GAGVSQSPSNKVTEKGKDVELRCDPISGHTALYWYRQSLGQGLEFLIYFQGNSAPDKSGLPSDRFSAERTGGSVSTLTIQRTQQEDSAVYLCASSGPLASYEQYFGPGTRLTVT.

The chain links TRBV7-2 to TRBJ2-1; TRBD2 is a possible D gene (5 bases). This CDR3 is built from 16 residues. Germline V gene sequence: CDR1 SGHTA, CDR2 FQGNSA. Trimming shortened V by 0 bases and J by 6 bases, and 15 bases separated the two germline ends. The DNA of the CDR3 is TGTGCCAGCAGCTTAGCTGGGCTAGCTACCTTCAATGAGCAGTTCTTC. Translation: CASSLAGLATFNEQFF.

This chain joins TRBV11-3 and TRBJ2-7; D is uncertain. CDR1 and CDR2 from the germline V gene are SGHNT and YENEEA. With 5 bases removed from V and 7 bases from J, the gap between germline ends came to 21 bases. CDR3 length: 15 amino acids. The CDR3 sequence: CASSPSREAFREQYF. DNA for the CDR3: TGTGCCAGCAGCCCCTCGCGAGAAGCCTTTCGGGAGCAGTACTTC.

This chain joins TRBV28 and TRBJ1-4, with 8 bases identical to TRBD1. This CDR3 has 17 amino acids. V shed 5 bases and J 0 bases; nucleotides not matched to a gene: 8. Germline loops: CDR1 MDHEN, CDR2 SYDVKM. The CDR3 protein is CASSIPGQVATNEKLFF. CDR3 DNA sequence: TGTGCCAGCAGTATACCGGGACAGGTTGCAACTAATGAAAAACTGTTTTTT.

CDR3 sequence (DNA): TGTGCCAGCAGCGAGAGAGGGGGACAGCCCCAGCATTTT. Translating gives CASSERGGQPQHF. This chain connects TRBV5-8 to TRBJ1-5; tentatively, D is TRBD1 (6 bases). The germline V gene has CDR1 SGHTS and CDR2 YDEGEE. V was clipped by 4 bases and J by 7 bases, with 12 bases between them. The CDR3 totals 13 residues.

The genes are TRBV5-4 and TRBJ1-2; 8 bases are shared with TRBD1. In germline, CDR1 is SGHNT, CDR2 YYREEE (reference sequence). CDR3 length equals 17 residues. Trimming at V came to 0 bases and at J to 4 bases, leaving 11 bases not matched to a gene. The CDR3 nucleotides are TGTGCCAGCAGCTTGGTGGGGTCGCAGGGGGCATTCTATGGCTACACCTTC. Protein: CASSLVGSQGAFYGYTF.

As concerns this clone: Other DNA sequences in this specimen translate into the identical CDR3. The chain uses TRBV19 and TRBJ1-5; the match to TRBD1 covers 7 bases. Germline V gives CDR1 LNHDA, CDR2 SQIVND (reference sequence). This CDR3 has 13 residues. V lost 7 bases to trimming and J lost 3 bases; unmatched junction nucleotides: 3. The CDR3 region has the DNA TGTGCCAGTACGACAGGGCCCAATCAGCCCCAGCATTTT. Translating gives CASTTGPNQPQHF. The full variable domain, completed using reference TRBV19 and TRBJ1-5, is DGGITQSPKYLFRKEGQNVTLSCEQNLNHDAMYWYRQDPGQGLRLIYYSQIVNDFQKGDIAEGYSVSREKKESFPLTVTSAQKNPTAFYLCASTTGPNQPQHFGDGTRLSIL.

The chain couples TRBV15 to TRBJ2-2; D remains ambiguous. The CDR3 runs 13 residues. The germline gives CDR1 LNHNV, CDR2 YYDKDF (reference sequence). Trimming shortened V by 0 bases and J by 7 bases, and 6 bases separated the two germline ends. The CDR3 protein is CATSRDFGGELFF. DNA for the CDR3: TGTGCCACCAGCAGAGATTTCGGCGGGGAGCTGTTTTTT. Full variable domain (remainder filled in from reference TRBV15 and TRBJ2-2): DAMVIQNPRYQVTQFGKPVTLSCSQTLNHNVMYWYQQKSSQAPKLLFHYYDKDFNNEADTPDNFQSRRPNTSFCFLDIRSPGLGDTAMYLCATSRDFGGELFFGEGSRLTVL.

This chain joins TRBV4-1 and TRBJ2-1, with a tentative D call TRBD1 (6 bases). Germline V gene sequence: CDR1 MGHRA, CDR2 YSYEKL. V lost 3 bases and J lost 4, with 19 bases in between. The CDR3 extends over 17 amino acids. CDR3 nucleotide sequence: TGCGCCAGCAGCCAGGCGGACAGAATAGTATTATACAATGAGCAGTTCTTC. This gives the protein CASSQADRIVLYNEQFF.

This clone was observed once. The chain recombines TRBV5-5 with TRBJ2-3, with unresolved D. Between the trimmed V and J ends, which lost 4 bases and 4 bases, there was a span of 10 bases. Germline CDR1 SGHKS, CDR2 YYEKEE (reference sequence). The CDR3 extends over 13 amino acids. The CDR3 DNA follows: TGTGCCAGCAGCCAATGGGGTGCAGATACGCAGTATTTT. Protein product: CASSQWGADTQYF.

The CDR3 DNA is TGTGCCAGCAGCTTGCAGGTCATCCAAGAGACCCAGTACTTC. It codes for CASSLQVIQETQYF. The rearrangement uses TRBV5-4 and TRBJ2-5, with D unclear. CDR1 and CDR2 from the germline V gene are SGHNT and YYREEE (reference sequence). This CDR3 contains 14 residues. Between the trimmed V and J ends, which lost 1 base and 1 base, there was a span of 8 bases.

The chain employs TRBV7-2 and TRBJ2-3; 13 positions agree with TRBD2. Germline CDR1 and CDR2: SGHTA and FQGNSA. Germline trimming cut 1 base from V and 8 bases from J; bases unmatched to any gene: 12. CDR3 length: 18 amino acids. Here the CDR3 DNA reads TGTGCCAGCAGCTTAGAGATTACTAGCGGGAGGGCTGTAGTTACGCAGTATTTT. Translating it yields CASSLEITSGRAVVTQYF. Variable domain in full (rest from reference TRBV7-2 and TRBJ2-3): GAGVSQSPSNKVTEKGKDVELRCDPISGHTALYWYRQSLGQGLEFLIYFQGNSAPDKSGLPSDRFSAERTGGSVSTLTIQRTQQEDSAVYLCASSLEITSGRAVVTQYFGPGTRLTVL.

This clone was counted a single time. J is TRBJ2-7 and V is TRBV7-9; unclear D gene. The V end was cut by 5 bases, the J end by 2 bases, with 16 bases between. The CDR3 contains 15 residues. Germline assignment: CDR1 SEHNR and CDR2 FQNEAQ (reference sequence). Here the CDR3 reads CASSPPRPWAYEQYF. CDR3 DNA: TGTGCCAGCAGCCCCCCCAGACCCTGGGCCTACGAGCAGTACTTC.

The V call is TRBV10-2, the J call TRBJ1-2; 9 bases are a match to TRBD1. Germline V gives CDR1 WSHSY, CDR2 SAAADI. This CDR3 has 12 amino acids. V lost 9 bases to trimming and J lost 8 bases; unmatched junction nucleotides: 7. The CDR3 coding sequence is TGCGCCAGTTCCCAGGGACAGGGAGGCTACACCTTC. Its translation: CASSQGQGGYTF.

The sample holds one count of this clone. The J gene is TRBJ2-3, the V gene TRBV19, with a possible D match to TRBD2 (6 bases). The CDR3 is 13 residues long. The ends were cut back, 9 bases at V and 2 bases at J, with 12 bases in the middle. Per the germline V gene, CDR1 is LNHDA and CDR2 is SQIVND (reference sequence). In DNA, the CDR3 is TGTGCCAGCGCGTCTAGCGACACAGATACGCAGTATTTT. The encoded protein is CASASSDTDTQYF.

V gene TRBV30 combines with J gene TRBJ2-7; D possibly uses TRBD1 or TRBD2 (5 bases each). V was cut by 1 base and J by 2 bases, with 9 bases left in between. The germline V gene encodes CDR1 GTSNPN and CDR2 SVGIG (reference sequence). The CDR3 runs 13 residues. The CDR3 here is CAWSGDGAYEQYF. DNA for the CDR3: TGTGCCTGGAGTGGGGACGGAGCCTACGAGCAGTACTTC.

On this clone itself: One end of the junction varies from germline; a read error may be responsible. The V and J genes are TRBV7-7 and TRBJ1-3, with 8 bases lining up with TRBD1. Per the germline V gene, CDR1 is SSHAT and CDR2 is FNYEAQ (reference sequence). CDR3 length: 17 residues. The CDR3 DNA follows: TGTGCTAGCAGCTTACAGGGGGGCCTCACCTCTGGAAACACCATATATTTT. Its protein product is CASSLQGGLTSGNTIYF.

The chain couples TRBV5-5 to TRBJ2-2, with 10 nucleotides matching TRBD1. This CDR3 spans 16 amino acids. CDR1 SGHKS and CDR2 YYEKEE come from the germline V gene (reference sequence). Trimming cost V 0 bases and J 4 bases; bases outside gene matches: 3. CDR3 region: CASSLVGTGVTGELFF. CDR3 DNA sequence: TGTGCCAGCAGCTTGGTAGGGACAGGGGTCACCGGGGAGCTGTTTTTT. Full variable domain (remainder filled in from reference TRBV5-5 and TRBJ2-2): DAGVTQSPTHLIKTRGQQVTLRCSPISGHKSVSWYQQVLGQGPQFIFQYYEKEERGRGNFPDRFSARQFPNYSSELNVNALLLGDSALYLCASSLVGTGVTGELFFGEGSRLTVL.

This clone was found once. This rearrangement joins TRBV7-9 to TRBJ2-5, with D perhaps matching TRBD1 or TRBD2 (6 bases each). Germline V lookup: CDR1 SEHNR, CDR2 FQNEAQ (reference sequence). The CDR3 runs 13 residues. V was shortened by 5 bases and J by 5 bases, with 12 bases between the two germline ends. CDR3 sequence reads: CASSEGGWETQYF. CDR3 nucleotide sequence: TGTGCCAGCAGCGAGGGGGGATGGGAGACCCAGTACTTC.

J is TRBJ2-1 and V is TRBV28, with 11 bases lining up with TRBD1. V lost 6 bases and J lost 5; bases outside the gene matches: 6. The germline V gene has CDR1 MDHEN and CDR2 SYDVKM. This CDR3 is 15 amino acids long. In nucleotides, the CDR3 is TGTGCCAGCAGATCCCCGGGACAGGGGGACAATGAGCAGTTCTTC. Amino acid sequence: CASRSPGQGDNEQFF. Complete variable domain (other parts from reference TRBV28 and TRBJ2-1): DVKVTQSSRYLVKRTGEKVFLECVQDMDHENMFWYRQDPGLGLRLIYFSYDVKMKEKGDIPEGYSVSREKKERFSLILESASTNQTSMYLCASRSPGQGDNEQFFGPGTRLTVL.

This clone came up once. J is TRBJ1-2 and V is TRBV5-4; 7 nucleotides align to TRBD1. Per the germline V gene, CDR1 is SGHNT and CDR2 is YYREEE (reference sequence). This CDR3 is built from 15 residues. J was trimmed by 0 bases and V by 4 bases; bases with no gene match: 6. This CDR3 is CASSTGRGANYGYTF. CDR3 in DNA: TGTGCCAGCAGCACGGGCAGGGGGGCTAACTATGGCTACACCTTC. The whole variable domain, remainder taken from reference TRBV5-4 and TRBJ1-2, is ETGVTQSPTHLIKTRGQQVTLRCSSQSGHNTVSWYQQALGQGPQFIFQYYREEENGRGNFPPRFSGLQFPNYSSELNVNALELDDSALYLCASSTGRGANYGYTFGSGTRLTVV.

The chain uses TRBV18 and TRBJ1-5, with D uncertain. Trimming removed 3 bases at V and 1 base at J, with 7 bases between. There are 14 residues in the CDR3. Germline V gene lookup returns CDR1 KGHSH and CDR2 LQKENI. CDR3 in amino acids: CASSPLGSNQPQHF. Written as DNA, the CDR3 is TGTGCCAGCTCACCCCTGGGCAGCAATCAGCCCCAGCATTTT.

This clone was seen only once. The chain combines TRBV5-4 with TRBJ2-7; TRBD1 aligns across 9 bases. Germline V gene data show CDR1 as SGHNT and CDR2 as YYREEE (reference sequence). V lost 4 bases and J lost 9; bases outside the gene matches: 8. The length of the CDR3 is 13 residues. CDR3 nucleotide sequence: TGTGCCAGCAGCAGCGGACAGGGGAGTGTGCAGTACTTC. It codes for CASSSGQGSVQYF.

The rearrangement links TRBV2 to TRBJ2-2; D unclear. V lost 8 bases, J lost 0 bases, and 13 bases lay in between. The CDR3 length is 15 residues. The germline gives CDR1 SNHLY, CDR2 FYNNEI. The CDR3 nucleotides are TGTGCCAGCGGGGTCCGACGGACGAACACCGGGGAGCTGTTTTTT. Protein product: CASGVRRTNTGELFF.